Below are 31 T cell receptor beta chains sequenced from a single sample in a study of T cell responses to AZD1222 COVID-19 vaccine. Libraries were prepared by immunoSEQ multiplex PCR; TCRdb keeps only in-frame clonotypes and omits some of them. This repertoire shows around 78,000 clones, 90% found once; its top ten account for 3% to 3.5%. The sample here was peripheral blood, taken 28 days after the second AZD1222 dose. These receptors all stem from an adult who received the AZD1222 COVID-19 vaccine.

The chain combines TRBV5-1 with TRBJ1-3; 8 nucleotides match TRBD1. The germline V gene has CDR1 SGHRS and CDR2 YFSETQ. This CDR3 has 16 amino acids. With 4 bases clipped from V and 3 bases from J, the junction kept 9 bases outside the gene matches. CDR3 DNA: TGCGCCAGCAGCCCGACCGGGACAGGCTATGGAAACACCATATATTTT. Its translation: CASSPTGTGYGNTIYF.

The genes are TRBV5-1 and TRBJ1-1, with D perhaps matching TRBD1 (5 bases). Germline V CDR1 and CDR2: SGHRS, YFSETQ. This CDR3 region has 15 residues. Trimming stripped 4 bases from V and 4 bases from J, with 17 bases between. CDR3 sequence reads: CASSPRVGSGTEAFF. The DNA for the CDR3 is TGCGCCAGCAGCCCCAGGGTAGGCTCGGGCACTGAAGCTTTCTTT. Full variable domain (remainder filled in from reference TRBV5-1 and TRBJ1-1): KAGVTQTPRYLIKTRGQQVTLSCSPISGHRSVSWYQQTPGQGLQFLFEYFSETQRNKGNFPGRFSGRQFSNSRSEMNVSTLELGDSALYLCASSPRVGSGTEAFFGQGTRLTVV.

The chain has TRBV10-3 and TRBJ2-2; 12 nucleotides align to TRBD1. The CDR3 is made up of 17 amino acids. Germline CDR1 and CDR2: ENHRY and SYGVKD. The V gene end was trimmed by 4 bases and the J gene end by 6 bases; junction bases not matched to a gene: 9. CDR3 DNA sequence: TGTGCCATCAGTGGCCTGACCGGGACAGGGGGCTCCGGGGAGCTGTTTTTT. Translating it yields CAISGLTGTGGSGELFF.

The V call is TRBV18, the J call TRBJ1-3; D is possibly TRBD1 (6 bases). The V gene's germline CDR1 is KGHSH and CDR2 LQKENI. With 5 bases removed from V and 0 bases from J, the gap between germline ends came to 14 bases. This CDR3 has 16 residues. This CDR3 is CASSEQGLSSGNTIYF. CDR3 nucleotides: TGTGCCAGCTCAGAACAGGGTCTGTCCTCTGGAAACACCATATATTTT.

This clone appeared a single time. The CDR3: CASSSGQGLNEQYF. CDR3 coding DNA: TGCGCCAGCAGCTCAGGACAGGGGCTCAACGAGCAGTACTTC. The chain employs TRBV5-1 and TRBJ2-7, with 9 bases matching TRBD1. V was clipped by 3 bases and J by 5 bases; unmatched bases: 6. Germline V lookup: CDR1 SGHRS, CDR2 YFSETQ. The CDR3 consists of 14 residues.

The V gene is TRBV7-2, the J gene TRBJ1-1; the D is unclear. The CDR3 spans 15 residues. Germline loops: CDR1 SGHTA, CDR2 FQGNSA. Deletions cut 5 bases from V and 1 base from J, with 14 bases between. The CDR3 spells CASSPEWEGNTEAFF. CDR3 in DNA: TGTGCCAGCAGCCCAGAATGGGAGGGGAACACTGAAGCTTTCTTT.

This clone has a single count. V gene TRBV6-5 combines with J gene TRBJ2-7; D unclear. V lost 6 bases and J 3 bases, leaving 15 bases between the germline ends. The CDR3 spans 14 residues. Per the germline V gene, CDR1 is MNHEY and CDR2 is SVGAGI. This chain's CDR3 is CASRRVESGYEQYF. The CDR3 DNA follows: TGTGCCAGCAGAAGGGTTGAGTCAGGCTACGAGCAGTACTTC.

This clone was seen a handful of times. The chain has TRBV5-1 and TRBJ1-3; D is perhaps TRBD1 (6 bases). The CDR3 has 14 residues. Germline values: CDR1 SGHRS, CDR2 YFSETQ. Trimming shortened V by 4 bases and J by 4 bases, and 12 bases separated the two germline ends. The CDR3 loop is CASSPGQWGNTIYF. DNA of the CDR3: TGCGCCAGCAGCCCGGGACAATGGGGAAACACCATATATTTT.

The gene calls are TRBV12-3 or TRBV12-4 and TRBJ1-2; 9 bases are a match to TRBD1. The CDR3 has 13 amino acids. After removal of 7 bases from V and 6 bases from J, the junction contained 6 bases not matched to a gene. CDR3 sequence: CASTFTGGHGYTF. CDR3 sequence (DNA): TGTGCCAGCACCTTTACAGGGGGCCATGGCTACACCTTC.

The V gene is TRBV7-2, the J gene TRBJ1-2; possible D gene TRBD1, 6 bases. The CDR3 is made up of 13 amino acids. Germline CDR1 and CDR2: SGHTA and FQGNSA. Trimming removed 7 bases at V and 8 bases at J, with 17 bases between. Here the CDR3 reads CASTTRGGRGYTF. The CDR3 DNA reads TGTGCCAGCACTACCCGGGGGGGCCGAGGCTACACCTTC.

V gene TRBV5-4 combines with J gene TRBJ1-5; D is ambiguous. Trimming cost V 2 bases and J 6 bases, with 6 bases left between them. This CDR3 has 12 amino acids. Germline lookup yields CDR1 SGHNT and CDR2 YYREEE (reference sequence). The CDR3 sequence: CASSFRGQPQHF. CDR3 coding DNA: TGTGCCAGCAGCTTTCGGGGTCAGCCCCAGCATTTT.

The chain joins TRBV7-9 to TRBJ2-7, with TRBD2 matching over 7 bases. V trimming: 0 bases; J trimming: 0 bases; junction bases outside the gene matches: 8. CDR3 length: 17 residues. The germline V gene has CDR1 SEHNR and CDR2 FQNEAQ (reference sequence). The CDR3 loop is CASSLAGEGFSSYEQYF. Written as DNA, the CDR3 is TGTGCCAGCAGCTTAGCGGGGGAGGGTTTTAGCTCCTACGAGCAGTACTTC.

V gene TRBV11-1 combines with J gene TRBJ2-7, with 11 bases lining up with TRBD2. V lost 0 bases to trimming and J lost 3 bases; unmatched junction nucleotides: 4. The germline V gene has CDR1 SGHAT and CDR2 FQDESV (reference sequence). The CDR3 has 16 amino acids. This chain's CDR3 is CASSLAGLAEFYEQYF. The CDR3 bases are TGTGCCAGCAGCTTAGCGGGACTAGCGGAATTCTACGAGCAGTACTTC.

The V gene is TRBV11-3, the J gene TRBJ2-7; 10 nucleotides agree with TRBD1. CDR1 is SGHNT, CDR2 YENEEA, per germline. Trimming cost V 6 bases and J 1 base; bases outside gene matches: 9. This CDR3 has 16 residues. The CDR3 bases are TGTGCCAGCAGTGGACCATCGGGACAGGGGTCCTACGAGCAGTACTTC. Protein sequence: CASSGPSGQGSYEQYF.

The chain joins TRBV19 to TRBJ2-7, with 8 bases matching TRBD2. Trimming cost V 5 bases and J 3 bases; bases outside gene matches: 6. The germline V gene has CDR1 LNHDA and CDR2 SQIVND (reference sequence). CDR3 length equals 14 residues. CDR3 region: CASSVRGGLYEQYF. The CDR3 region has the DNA TGTGCCAGTAGTGTCCGGGGGGGCCTCTACGAGCAGTACTTC.

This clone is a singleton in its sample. The CDR3 nucleotides are TGCGCCAGCAGCTTGCAGAGCGGAGGAAACACCATATATTTT. The encoded protein is CASSLQSGGNTIYF. The chain is built from TRBV5-1 and TRBJ1-3; D gene unclear. Germline V lookup: CDR1 SGHRS, CDR2 YFSETQ. V was shortened by 1 base and J by 4 bases, with 9 bases between the two germline ends. The CDR3 consists of 14 residues.

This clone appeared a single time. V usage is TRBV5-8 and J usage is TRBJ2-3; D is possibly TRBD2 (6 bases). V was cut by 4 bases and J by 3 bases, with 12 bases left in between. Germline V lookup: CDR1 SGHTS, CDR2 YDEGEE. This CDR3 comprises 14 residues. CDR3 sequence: CASSPRAGTDTQYF. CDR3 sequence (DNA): TGTGCCAGCAGCCCTAGAGCGGGTACAGATACGCAGTATTTT.

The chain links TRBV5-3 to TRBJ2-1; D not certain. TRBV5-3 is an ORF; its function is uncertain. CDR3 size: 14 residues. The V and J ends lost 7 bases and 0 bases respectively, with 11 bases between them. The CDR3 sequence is CARDPWSSYNEQFF. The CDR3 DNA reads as TGTGCCAGAGACCCTTGGAGCTCCTACAATGAGCAGTTCTTC.

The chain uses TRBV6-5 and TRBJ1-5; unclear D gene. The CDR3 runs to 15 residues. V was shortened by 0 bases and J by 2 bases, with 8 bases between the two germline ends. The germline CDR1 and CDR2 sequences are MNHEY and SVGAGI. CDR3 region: CASSYSYGGNQPQHF. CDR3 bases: TGTGCCAGCAGTTACTCGTACGGGGGCAATCAGCCCCAGCATTTT.

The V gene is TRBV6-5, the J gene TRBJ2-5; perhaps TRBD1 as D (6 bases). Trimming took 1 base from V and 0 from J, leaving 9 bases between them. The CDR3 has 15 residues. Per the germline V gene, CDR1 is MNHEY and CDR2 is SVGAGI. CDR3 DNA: TGTGCCAGCAGTTACTTACGGACAGACCAAGAGACCCAGTACTTC. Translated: CASSYLRTDQETQYF.

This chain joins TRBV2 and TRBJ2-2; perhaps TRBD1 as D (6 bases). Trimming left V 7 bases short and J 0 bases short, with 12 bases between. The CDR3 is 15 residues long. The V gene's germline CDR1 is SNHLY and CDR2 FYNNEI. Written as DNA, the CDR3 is TGTGCCAGCAATTTGGGACAACCGAACACCGGGGAGCTGTTTTTT. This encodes CASNLGQPNTGELFF.

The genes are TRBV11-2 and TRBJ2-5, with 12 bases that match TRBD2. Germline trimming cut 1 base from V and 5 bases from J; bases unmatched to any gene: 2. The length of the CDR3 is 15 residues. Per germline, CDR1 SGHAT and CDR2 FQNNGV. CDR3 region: CASSLASGREETQYF. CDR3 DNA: TGTGCCAGCAGCTTAGCTAGCGGGAGGGAGGAGACCCAGTACTTC.

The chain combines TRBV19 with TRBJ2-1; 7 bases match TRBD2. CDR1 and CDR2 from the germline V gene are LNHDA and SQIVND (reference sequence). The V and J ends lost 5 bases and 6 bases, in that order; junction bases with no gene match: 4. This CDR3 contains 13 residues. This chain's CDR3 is CASSAGVRNEQFF. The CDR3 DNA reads TGTGCCAGTAGTGCGGGAGTCCGCAATGAGCAGTTCTTC.

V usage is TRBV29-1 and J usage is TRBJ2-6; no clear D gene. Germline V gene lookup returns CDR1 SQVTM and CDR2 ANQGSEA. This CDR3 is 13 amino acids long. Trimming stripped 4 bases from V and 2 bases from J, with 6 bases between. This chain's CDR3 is CSVGETGANVLTF. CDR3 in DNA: TGCAGCGTTGGAGAAACTGGGGCCAACGTCCTGACTTTC.

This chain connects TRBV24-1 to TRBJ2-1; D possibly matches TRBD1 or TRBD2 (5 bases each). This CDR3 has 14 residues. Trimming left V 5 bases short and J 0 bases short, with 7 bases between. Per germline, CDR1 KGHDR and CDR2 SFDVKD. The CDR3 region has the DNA TGTGCCACCAGTGCTGGGGGCTCCTACAATGAGCAGTTCTTC. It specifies CATSAGGSYNEQFF.

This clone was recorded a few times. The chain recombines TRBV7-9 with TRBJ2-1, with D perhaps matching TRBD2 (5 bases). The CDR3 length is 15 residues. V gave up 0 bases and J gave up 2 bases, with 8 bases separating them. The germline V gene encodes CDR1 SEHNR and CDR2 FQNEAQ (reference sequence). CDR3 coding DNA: TGTGCCAGCAGCTTAGCAGCGGCAGCCTACAATGAGCAGTTCTTC. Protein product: CASSLAAAAYNEQFF. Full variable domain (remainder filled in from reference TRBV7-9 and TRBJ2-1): DTGVSQNPRHKITKRGQNVTFRCDPISEHNRLYWYRQTLGQGPEFLTYFQNEAQLEKSRLLSDRFSAERPKGSFSTLEIQRTEQGDSAMYLCASSLAAAAYNEQFFGPGTRLTVL.

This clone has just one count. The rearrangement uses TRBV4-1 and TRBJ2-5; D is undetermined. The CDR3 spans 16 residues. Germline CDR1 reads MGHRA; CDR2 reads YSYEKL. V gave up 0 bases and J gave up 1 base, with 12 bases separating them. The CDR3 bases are TGCGCCAGCAGCCAAGAAGGCAGCCCAGTCCAAGAGACCCAGTACTTC. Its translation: CASSQEGSPVQETQYF.

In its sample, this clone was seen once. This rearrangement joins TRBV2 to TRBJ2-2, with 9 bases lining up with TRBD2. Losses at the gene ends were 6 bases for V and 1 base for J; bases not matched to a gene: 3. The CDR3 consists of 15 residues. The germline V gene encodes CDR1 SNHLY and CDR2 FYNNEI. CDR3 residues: CASRRLAVNTGELFF. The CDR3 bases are TGTGCCAGCAGAAGACTAGCGGTGAACACCGGGGAGCTGTTTTTT.

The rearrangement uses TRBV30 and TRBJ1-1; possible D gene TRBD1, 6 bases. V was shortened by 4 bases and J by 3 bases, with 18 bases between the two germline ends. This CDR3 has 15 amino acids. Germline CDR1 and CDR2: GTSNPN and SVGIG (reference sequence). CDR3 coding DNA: TGTGCCTGGAAATACACAGGGATCCGGTACACTGAAGCTTTCTTT. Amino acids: CAWKYTGIRYTEAFF.

Written as DNA, the CDR3 is TGTGCCAGCTCACCGGGCAGAGACCTTTTCTATGGCTACACCTTC. This translates into CASSPGRDLFYGYTF. The genes are TRBV18 and TRBJ1-2; D is undetermined. The CDR3 runs 15 residues. Trimming left V 3 bases short and J 4 bases short, with 15 bases between. In germline, CDR1 is KGHSH, CDR2 LQKENI.

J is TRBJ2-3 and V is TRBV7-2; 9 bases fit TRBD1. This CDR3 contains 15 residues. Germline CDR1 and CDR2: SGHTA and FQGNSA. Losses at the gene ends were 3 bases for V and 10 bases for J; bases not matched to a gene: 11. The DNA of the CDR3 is TGTGCCAGCAGCTTTGGGACAGGGTTTTCCCCAGCGCAGTATTTT. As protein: CASSFGTGFSPAQYF.